This record looks at one T cell receptor (beta chain) sequence and its context. The data were obtained in a study of CD8+CD57+ T cells in acquired aplastic anemia. The TCR beta profiling, which covered VDJ combination and CDR3 sequence, was carried out using genomic DNA as the template. TCRdb ran MiXCR on the reads and lists one entry per CDR3 protein. The sample records 90,000 to 120,000 distinct CDR3 sequences, 40% to 60% being singletons. The sample consisted of sorted CD4+, CD8+, or CD8+CD57+ T cells (not recorded which) from PBMCs. The TCR was taken from a human donor in good health, serving as a control.

CDR3 nucleotide sequence: TGTGCCAGCAGCACCCCGGAGCTGTCAGTAGGGAACACTGAAGCTTTCTTT. It yields the protein CASSTPELSVGNTEAFF. The rearrangement joins TRBV7-8 to TRBJ1-1; D is ambiguous. This CDR3 has 17 amino acids. The V gene lost 5 bases and the J gene lost 1 base, with 20 bases spanning the gap. The V gene's germline CDR1 is SGHVS and CDR2 FQNEAQ.